This T cell receptor beta chain appears in the sequencing data of a study of Ad26.COV2.S vaccination and SARS-CoV-2 variants. Germline CDR1 is SGDLS and CDR2 is YYNGEE. V lost 2 bases to trimming and J lost 0 bases; unmatched junction nucleotides: 3. There are 15 residues in the CDR3. Treatment here: roughly 20 received Ad26.COV2.S at low or high dose, single or two shots; about 5 received placebo; per-sample allocation not given. Collection of the samples took place on day 63 after the first injection of vaccine or placebo. Participants' vaccine, an Ad26 vector, delivered Wuhan-strain SARS-CoV-2 spike. Repertoires were generated with immunoSEQ multiplex PCR, while TCRdb's copy carries only in-frame clones and drops some. This table has approximately 420,000 clones, approximately 91% appearing once.

The TCR comes from a person aged 18-60 years who received the Ad26.COV2.S COVID-19 vaccine or a placebo. The V and J genes are TRBV9 and TRBJ2-3; 7 bases are shared with TRBD1. The sample here was peripheral blood, taken in a trial of Ad26.COV2.S vaccine versus placebo. As DNA, the CDR3 is TGTGCCAGCAGCGTGGGGACAGCCAGCACAGATACGCAGTATTTT. This gives the protein CASSVGTASTDTQYF. The full variable domain, completed using reference TRBV9 and TRBJ2-3, is DSGVTQTPKHLITATGQRVTLRCSPRSGDLSVYWYQQSLDQGLQFLIQYYNGEERAKGNILERFSAQQFPDLHSELNLSSLELGDSALYFCASSVGTASTDTQYFGPGTRLTVL.